The 10 T cell receptor beta chains given below trace back to one sample, sequenced in a study of regulatory T cells in long-lasting Graves disease. CDR3 regions were amplified by Arm-PCR using iRepertoire HTBI primers to build TCR beta libraries. TCRdb analysed the multiplex PCR reads with MiXCR anew, one entry per CDR3 protein. The sample lists fewer than 550,000 distinct CDR3 sequences, roughly 15% seen once, with about 25% in the top ten. Documented time point: newly diagnosed GD, antithyroid drugs for less than 3 months. The TCR library used RNA extracted from PBMCs. This sample also appeared in a second study, on T cells in Graves' hyperthyroidism and ophthalmopathy.

Here the sequenced sample was peripheral blood mononuclear cells (PBMCs), taken at new diagnosis, from a patient treated with antithyroid drugs. The receptors come from a woman under 30 with Graves disease.

This clonotype was counted at least ten times. This chain links TRBV12-3 or TRBV12-4 with TRBJ2-7; D gene uncertain. The length of the CDR3 is 12 residues. The V gene lost 2 bases and the J gene lost 5 bases, with 7 bases spanning the gap. The CDR3 loop reads CASSLIPHEQYF. CDR3 nucleotides: TGTGCCAGCAGTTTAATCCCCCACGAGCAGTACTTC.

At least ten counts were recorded for this clonotype. V usage is TRBV12-3 or TRBV12-4 and J usage is TRBJ2-7; 8 bases are a match to TRBD2. Germline trimming cut 5 bases from V and 2 bases from J; bases unmatched to any gene: 11. The CDR3 sequence is 16 residues long. Here the CDR3 reads CASSNQLAESAYEQYF. The CDR3 DNA follows: TGTGCCAGCAGTAACCAACTAGCGGAGTCTGCCTACGAGCAGTACTTC.

On this clonotype: This may be a read error: a much more frequent sequence differs by one nucleotide. The CDR3 loop is CSAKGTAKETQFF. The CDR3 nucleotides are TGCAGTGCTAAAGGGACAGCTAAAGAGACCCAGTTCTTC. The chain uses TRBV20-1 and TRBJ2-4, with TRBD1 matching 7 bases. The J call is in doubt because the DNA end fits TRBJ2-1 better. The CDR3 spans 13 residues. Germline values: CDR1 DFQATT, CDR2 SNEGSKA (reference sequence).

This clonotype was seen repeatedly, ten times or more. V is TRBV29-1 and J is TRBJ2-5, with TRBD1 identical over 8 bases. The junction had 6 bases not matched to a gene; V was cut back by 7 bases and J by 5 bases. In germline, CDR1 is SQVTM, CDR2 ANQGSEA. The CDR3 sequence is 12 residues long. The CDR3 protein is CSARTGPETQYF. The CDR3 DNA reads TGCAGCGCACGGACAGGGCCTGAGACCCAGTACTTC.

This clonotype was seen more than once but under ten times. The chain joins TRBV7-2 to TRBJ2-1; D tentatively fits TRBD1 or TRBD2 (5 bases each). The CDR3 is 12 amino acids. Trimming removed 7 bases from V and 6 bases from J, with 10 bases in between. The germline CDR1 and CDR2 sequences are SGHTA and FQGNSA. The DNA for the CDR3 is TGTGCCAGCAATTCGGGGCTCAATGAGCAGTTCTTC. It codes for CASNSGLNEQFF. Full variable domain (remainder filled in from reference TRBV7-2 and TRBJ2-1): GAGVSQSPSNKVTEKGKDVELRCDPISGHTALYWYRQSLGQGLEFLIYFQGNSAPDKSGLPSDRFSAERTGGSVSTLTIQRTQQEDSAVYLCASNSGLNEQFFGPGTRLTVL.

The chain couples TRBV6-1 to TRBJ1-5; unclear D gene. Per germline, CDR1 MNHNS and CDR2 SASEGT. Trimming took off 8 bases at V and 6 bases at J, with 14 bases between the two ends. The CDR3 extends over 13 amino acids. In DNA, the CDR3 is TGTGCCAGCCGAGCGGGAGGGATTCAGCCCCAGCATTTT. Its protein product is CASRAGGIQPQHF.

This clonotype came up a few times. The chain carries TRBV4-2 and TRBJ2-2; D gene uncertain. The CDR3 consists of 15 residues. Germline lookup yields CDR1 LGHNA and CDR2 YNFKEQ. The V and J ends lost 1 base and 4 bases respectively, with 10 bases between them. The CDR3 sequence: CASSQASAPTGELFF. The CDR3, as DNA: TGTGCCAGCAGCCAAGCAAGCGCTCCCACCGGGGAGCTGTTTTTT.

V and J are TRBV27 and TRBJ2-1, with D hard to call. Trimming removed 5 bases from V and 10 bases from J, with 9 bases in between. The CDR3 is 11 residues long. Germline V CDR1 and CDR2: MNHEY, SMNVEV (reference sequence). CDR3 nucleotides: TGTGCCAGCAGTGACTCCTACGAGCAGTTCTTC. It encodes CASSDSYEQFF.

This clonotype appeared a few times. The chain carries TRBV28 and TRBJ1-5; TRBD1 matches at 7 bases. The CDR3 is 15 residues long. Trimming removed 5 bases from V and 9 bases from J; junction bases left unmatched: 13. CDR1 is MDHEN, CDR2 SYDVKM, per germline. The CDR3 sequence is CASSEDRPGIRPQHF. The CDR3 DNA follows: TGTGCCAGCAGTGAGGACAGGCCCGGTATTCGGCCCCAGCATTTT.

This clonotype has only a few counts. The chain employs TRBV20-1 and TRBJ2-2, with 7 positions matching TRBD1. The CDR3 is 15 residues long. From germline, CDR1 is DFQATT and CDR2 SNEGSKA (reference sequence). Losses at the gene ends were 7 bases for V and 5 bases for J; bases not matched to a gene: 13. The CDR3 loop reads CSVMPGQLNTGELFF. CDR3 coding DNA: TGCAGTGTTATGCCGGGACAGCTTAATACCGGGGAGCTGTTTTTT.